The present T cell receptor beta chain was sequenced within a study of cytomegalovirus exposure and HLA in healthy donors. Broader study findings: A few of the chains that were CMV-associated were confirmed in vitro to be specific for CMV antigens. It was found in a later analysis that first-cohort TCR clusters tended to co-occur in the 90 to 150 validation repertoires. High sensitivity and specificity were reportedly achieved when the classifier diagnosed cytomegalovirus status. Researchers catalogued roughly 170 TCR beta chains as cytomegalovirus-associated.

With respect to this clone: Its target is unknown.

Here immunoSEQ multiplex PCR was the method, and the copy in TCRdb shows in-frame clones only, minus some. This sample carries nearly 80,000 clones, 80% to 95% of them seen once, and the ten largest clones take approximately 4%. This TCR was recovered from a woman aged 25 to 39 in good health and CMV-seronegative. Source material: PBMCs.

The DNA for the CDR3 is TGTGCCAGCAGCTTAGGGGGACAGACCAGCGAGCAGTACTTC. It specifies CASSLGGQTSEQYF. The chain carries TRBV11-2 and TRBJ2-7; TRBD1 matches at 7 bases. From germline, CDR1 is SGHAT and CDR2 FQNNGV. With V trimmed by 1 base and J by 6 bases, 6 bases remained unmatched. The length of the CDR3 is 14 residues.